This record covers a single TCR beta chain. Germline V gene data show CDR1 as MDHEN and CDR2 as SYDVKM. The CDR3 has 17 residues. Trimming took 10 bases from V and 3 from J; bases not matched to a gene: 16. TCRdb's table, derived via immunoSEQ multiplex PCR, lists solely in-frame clones and lacks some. The sample contains around 72,000 clones, about nine tenths of which appear only once. The sample belongs to a study of technical replicates of blood from a handful of donors. This TCR was sampled from a human donor in good health. Some clones in this sample may be carry-over from other donors' samples. The chain joins TRBV28 to TRBJ2-2; 8 positions match TRBD2. The sample comprised T cells isolated from PBMCs. The CDR3 reads CATLPGGGLGDTGELFF. The CDR3 region has the DNA TGTGCCACACTCCCCGGGGGGGGTTTAGGCGACACCGGGGAGCTGTTTTTT.